This T cell receptor (beta chain) came from a study of Ad26.COV2.S vaccination and SARS-CoV-2 variants. Germline values: CDR1 SGHNT, CDR2 YYREEE (reference sequence). CDR3 size: 14 residues. The germline V and J ends were trimmed by 4 bases and 4 bases, with 15 bases remaining between them. Treatment specified: about 20 received Ad26.COV2.S at low or high dose, single or two shots; several received placebo; per-sample allocation not given. All samples were drawn on day 63, counting from the first vaccine or placebo injection. Sequenced by immunoSEQ multiplex PCR; TCRdb stores in-frame clones only, minus some. The sample shows approximately 350,000 clones, more than 75% of them seen only once. This clone was observed a few times.

The sequence was obtained from a person aged 18-60 years who received the Ad26.COV2.S COVID-19 vaccine or a placebo. The input for sequencing was peripheral blood, taken in a trial of Ad26.COV2.S vaccine versus placebo. The rearrangement joins TRBV5-4 to TRBJ2-7, with TRBD2 as a possible D gene (7 bases). This CDR3 reads CASSREGGRYEQYF. The CDR3 DNA reads as TGTGCCAGCAGCAGGGAGGGGGGGAGGTACGAGCAGTACTTC.